One sample yielded the 21 T cell receptor beta chains listed below, sequenced in a study of blood T cell repertoires in COVID-19. Only in-frame clones appear in the TCRdb table, and some are missing; sequencing was by immunoSEQ multiplex PCR. Of a few hundred thousand clones listed, roughly 90% are singletons. Sequencing was performed on PBMCs or T cells enriched from blood (not recorded which). The source of these receptors is a woman aged 35 to 49 who had been exposed to COVID-19.

This sequence joins TRBV7-9 and TRBJ1-1; D not resolved. Germline V gives CDR1 SEHNR, CDR2 FQNEAQ (reference sequence). The CDR3 runs 12 residues. V dropped 5 bases and J dropped 4 bases, with 8 bases sitting between them. The CDR3 protein is CASSHFSTEAFF. CDR3 DNA sequence: TGTGCCAGCAGCCACTTCTCCACTGAAGCTTTCTTT.

This clone has only one observation. The V and J genes are TRBV7-9 and TRBJ2-1, with 7 bases lining up with TRBD1. The V and J ends lost 5 bases and 5 bases, in that order; junction bases with no gene match: 6. Germline assignment: CDR1 SEHNR and CDR2 FQNEAQ (reference sequence). The CDR3 has 14 amino acids. The CDR3 spells CASSTQGNHNEQFF. CDR3 DNA sequence: TGTGCCAGCAGCACACAGGGGAACCACAATGAGCAGTTCTTC.

The rearrangement links TRBV15 to TRBJ1-6, with D tentatively TRBD1 (5 bases). CDR1 is LNHNV, CDR2 YYDKDF, per germline (reference sequence). Trimming removed 2 bases at V and 7 bases at J, with 12 bases between. The CDR3 runs to 15 residues. CDR3 residues: CATSRWDSGNSPLHF. The CDR3 DNA follows: TGTGCCACCAGCAGATGGGACTCGGGCAATTCACCCCTCCACTTT.

This chain connects TRBV7-9 to TRBJ1-4, with TRBD1 matching over 8 bases. V lost 3 bases, J lost 2 bases, and 5 bases stayed unmatched. This CDR3 region has 16 residues. The germline CDR1 and CDR2 sequences are SEHNR and FQNEAQ (reference sequence). CDR3: CASSFGRTGTNEKLFF. The CDR3 DNA reads TGTGCCAGCAGCTTTGGTAGGACAGGGACTAATGAAAAACTGTTTTTT.

The genes are TRBV6-1 and TRBJ1-2, with D hard to call. The CDR3 consists of 14 residues. Trimming left V 2 bases short and J 7 bases short, with 14 bases between. CDR1 is MNHNS and CDR2 is SASEGT in the germline V gene. CDR3: CASSESTAFGGYTF. CDR3 nucleotides: TGTGCCAGCAGTGAATCCACAGCCTTCGGTGGCTACACCTTC.

The count of this clone is one. The rearrangement joins TRBV6-5 to TRBJ1-3; D remains ambiguous. Germline V gene lookup returns CDR1 MNHEY and CDR2 SVGAGI. The length of the CDR3 is 13 residues. V lost 6 bases, J lost 7 bases, and 13 bases lay in between. CDR3 DNA: TGTGCCAGCAGCAGGTTGAGGGAGAACACCATATATTTT. The encoded protein is CASSRLRENTIYF.

This chain joins TRBV2 and TRBJ1-4; TRBD1 matches 7 bases. CDR1 and CDR2 (germline): SNHLY, FYNNEI. J gave up 11 bases and V 8 bases, and 8 bases lay outside the gene matches. CDR3 size: 12 residues. This CDR3 is CASGLLQGKLFF. In DNA form, the CDR3 reads TGTGCCAGCGGTCTCTTACAGGGGAAACTGTTTTTT.

This chain links TRBV12-3 or TRBV12-4 with TRBJ2-4; D perhaps matches TRBD2 (5 bases). V lost 2 bases and J 14 bases, leaving 13 bases between the germline ends. The CDR3 extends over 12 amino acids. CDR3 sequence: CASSLPGIVEYF. DNA of the CDR3: TGTGCCAGCAGTTTACCGGGGATAGTCGAGTACTTC.

This chain uses TRBV15 with TRBJ2-5; 7 bases are shared with TRBD2. Trimming at V came to 8 bases and at J to 1 base, leaving 4 bases not matched to a gene. In germline, CDR1 is LNHNV, CDR2 YYDKDF (reference sequence). The CDR3 is made up of 13 amino acids. The CDR3 spells CATQSGTQETQYF. In DNA form, the CDR3 reads TGTGCCACCCAAAGCGGGACCCAAGAGACCCAGTACTTC.

The chain carries TRBV7-3 and TRBJ2-3; 8 positions agree with TRBD1. Unmatched junction bases numbered 10, after V lost 8 bases and J lost 0 bases. The CDR3 has 16 amino acids. The germline gives CDR1 SGHTA, CDR2 FQGTGA. The CDR3 is CASSGQGIVSTDTQYF. The CDR3 DNA sequence: TGTGCCAGCTCCGGACAGGGCATAGTCAGCACAGATACGCAGTATTTT.

The CDR3 is CASSFRDRGTNEKLFF. The CDR3 DNA follows: TGTGCCAGCAGCTTCAGGGACAGGGGGACTAATGAAAAACTGTTTTTT. The chain recombines TRBV7-2 with TRBJ1-4; 11 bases match TRBD1. Per germline, CDR1 SGHTA and CDR2 FQGNSA. The CDR3 extends over 16 amino acids. V was pared by 3 bases and J by 2 bases, with 2 bases of the junction left unmatched.

The chain uses TRBV28 and TRBJ1-1; 9 nucleotides match TRBD1. CDR1 and CDR2 from the germline V gene are MDHEN and SYDVKM. The CDR3 runs 16 residues. With 5 bases clipped from V and 10 bases from J, the junction kept 17 bases outside the gene matches. CDR3 coding DNA: TGTGCCAGCAGTCAACAGGGGGCGGCGAGCGTATGGGCAGCTTTCTTT. Amino acid sequence: CASSQQGAASVWAAFF.

V usage is TRBV12-5 and J usage is TRBJ1-4, with TRBD1 identical over 8 bases. The CDR3 covers 14 residues. Per the germline V gene, CDR1 is LGHNT and CDR2 is FRNRAP. Trimming cost V 6 bases and J 8 bases; bases outside gene matches: 8. CDR3 in DNA: TGTGCTAGTGGGTCGACAGGGGAGGGAGAAAAACTGTTTTTT. It yields the protein CASGSTGEGEKLFF.

The rearrangement uses TRBV24-1 and TRBJ2-7, with 8 bases fitting TRBD2. The CDR3 totals 15 residues. The V segment lost 3 bases and the J segment 5 bases; nucleotides outside the gene matches: 8. From germline, CDR1 is KGHDR and CDR2 SFDVKD. CDR3 nucleotides: TGTGCCACCAGTGATCCGCAAATCGGGAGGGACGAGCAGTACTTC. Amino acid sequence: CATSDPQIGRDEQYF.

The rearrangement links TRBV7-2 to TRBJ1-3; tentative D call: TRBD1 (6 bases). The length of the CDR3 is 17 residues. Looked up from germline, CDR1 is SGHTA and CDR2 is FQGNSA. Deletions cut 1 base from V and 3 bases from J, with 16 bases between. The CDR3, as DNA: TGTGCCAGCAGCTTAGTGCCCACAGGGTTTAGTGGAAACACCATATATTTT. Amino acids: CASSLVPTGFSGNTIYF.

The chain combines TRBV5-1 with TRBJ2-3, with TRBD2 matching 9 bases. V trimming: 2 bases; J trimming: 3 bases; junction bases outside the gene matches: 10. The CDR3 has 17 residues. The V gene's germline CDR1 is SGHRS and CDR2 YFSETQ. CDR3: CASSLGSGRVGTDTQYF. Written as DNA, the CDR3 is TGCGCCAGCAGCTTAGGTAGCGGGAGAGTTGGGACAGATACGCAGTATTTT.

V is TRBV9 and J is TRBJ2-1; maybe TRBD1 (5 bases). Germline V CDR1 and CDR2: SGDLS, YYNGEE. V lost 3 bases and J lost 14, with 12 bases in between. The CDR3 length is 11 residues. The DNA of the CDR3 is TGTGCCAGCAGCGCTGAAGGGGTCAAGTTCTTC. Protein sequence: CASSAEGVKFF.

The table lists this clone with a count of one. The chain couples TRBV14 to TRBJ1-5; no firm D call. Germline V gene lookup returns CDR1 SGHDN and CDR2 FVKESK. V lost 4 bases, J lost 9 bases, and 13 bases lay in between. This CDR3 spans 13 amino acids. CDR3 sequence: CASSPGLGRPQHF. The CDR3 DNA sequence: TGTGCCAGCAGCCCCGGACTGGGAAGGCCCCAGCATTTT. The full variable domain, completed using reference TRBV14 and TRBJ1-5, is EAGVTQFPSHSVIEKGQTVTLRCDPISGHDNLYWYRRVMGKEIKFLLHFVKESKQDESGMPNNRFLAERTGGTYSTLKVQPAELEDSGVYFCASSPGLGRPQHFGDGTRLSIL.

This clone was observed a handful of times. V gene TRBV6-5 combines with J gene TRBJ2-5, with 7 bases aligning to TRBD2. V lost 7 bases and J lost 4; bases outside the gene matches: 3. The germline V gene encodes CDR1 MNHEY and CDR2 SVGAGI. CDR3 size: 12 residues. CDR3 protein: CASTIAGETQYF. The CDR3 bases are TGTGCCAGCACCATAGCGGGAGAGACCCAGTACTTC.

The rearrangement links TRBV5-5 to TRBJ1-3, with TRBD1 as a possible D gene (6 bases). The CDR3 sequence is 17 residues long. Germline assignment: CDR1 SGHKS and CDR2 YYEKEE (reference sequence). The V end was cut by 0 bases, the J end by 0 bases, with 13 bases between. CDR3 loop: CASSLAFPGVSGNTIYF. The DNA of the CDR3 is TGTGCCAGCAGCTTGGCCTTTCCAGGGGTCTCTGGAAACACCATATATTTT.

V and J are TRBV19 and TRBJ1-5, with 10 bases identical to TRBD1. J lost 3 bases, V lost 5 bases, and 10 bases had no gene match. CDR3 length: 17 residues. Per germline, CDR1 LNHDA and CDR2 SQIVND (reference sequence). The CDR3 bases are TGTGCCAGTAGTTACTCTGGACAGGGGGGACTCAATCAGCCCCAGCATTTT. Its protein is CASSYSGQGGLNQPQHF.